These 11 T cell receptor beta chains were sequenced from one sample in a study of CD8 T cells in Susac syndrome. When the RNA was reverse transcribed, random hexamers were used with an input of roughly 0.45 to 1 ug. Via MiXCR, TCRdb re-called the immunoSEQ multiplex PCR reads, giving one row per CDR3 protein. The sample carries some 26,000 distinct CDR3 sequences, just over 90% recorded once. Material for sequencing was CD8+ T cells from PBMCs. These receptors came from a human donor with Susac syndrome.

The chain combines TRBV2 with TRBJ2-4, with D maybe TRBD2 (5 bases). There are 12 residues in the CDR3. The V end lost 3 bases, the J end lost 6 bases, and 6 bases lay between the germline ends. The germline V gene has CDR1 SNHLY and CDR2 FYNNEI. The chain's CDR3 is CASSDGVNIQYF. The CDR3 DNA follows: TGTGCCAGCAGTGACGGGGTAAACATTCAGTACTTC.

The gene calls are TRBV12-3 or TRBV12-4 and TRBJ1-2; TRBD1 matches at 9 bases. This CDR3 comprises 13 residues. The V gene end was trimmed by 5 bases and the J gene end by 8 bases; junction bases not matched to a gene: 6. The DNA of the CDR3 is TGTGCCAGCAGTGCGTGGACAGGGGACGGCTACACCTTC. It translates to CASSAWTGDGYTF.

This rearrangement joins TRBV3-1 to TRBJ2-7; D ambiguous. Germline CDR1 reads LGHDT; CDR2 reads YNNKEL (reference sequence). This CDR3 comprises 14 residues. Trimming took off 0 bases at V and 7 bases at J, with 13 bases between the two ends. CDR3 sequence: CASSQDFSSGEQYF. The CDR3 region has the DNA TGTGCCAGCAGCCAAGATTTTTCCTCCGGGGAGCAGTACTTC.

The chain is built from TRBV12-3 or TRBV12-4 and TRBJ2-7; D is unresolved. The CDR3 has 15 amino acids. Trimming pared 2 bases from V and 5 bases from J, leaving 16 bases between. The CDR3: CASSLSTPRPDEQYF. CDR3 sequence (DNA): TGTGCCAGCAGTTTAAGCACGCCCAGGCCCGACGAGCAGTACTTC.

V and J are TRBV4-1 and TRBJ2-3, with 8 bases matching TRBD2. Germline CDR1 MGHRA, CDR2 YSYEKL. V lost 4 bases and J lost 1; bases outside the gene matches: 13. The CDR3 runs 18 residues. The CDR3 loop is CASSPQGVKAGGTDTQYF. The CDR3 DNA sequence: TGCGCCAGCAGCCCGCAAGGAGTAAAAGCGGGGGGCACAGATACGCAGTATTTT.

The genes are TRBV28 and TRBJ2-1; D perhaps matches TRBD1 (7 bases). Germline V gene sequence: CDR1 MDHEN, CDR2 SYDVKM. The CDR3 has 15 amino acids. Trimming pared 1 base from V and 6 bases from J, leaving 13 bases between. The CDR3 sequence is CASSLYRGLSNEQFF. For the CDR3, the DNA is TGTGCCAGCAGTTTATACAGGGGACTTAGCAATGAGCAGTTCTTC.

This chain connects TRBV3-1 to TRBJ1-1; the D gene is possibly TRBD1 (5 bases). Between the trimmed V and J ends, which lost 3 bases and 5 bases, there was a span of 22 bases. The CDR3 contains 17 residues. Germline V gene data show CDR1 as LGHDT and CDR2 as YNNKEL (reference sequence). The CDR3 region is CASSHLLRSQGRTEAFF. CDR3 nucleotides: TGTGCCAGCAGCCACCTTCTGAGGTCTCAGGGTAGAACTGAAGCTTTCTTT.

The chain carries TRBV29-1 and TRBJ2-2, with D unresolved. Germline V gene lookup returns CDR1 SQVTM and CDR2 ANQGSEA. Trimming pared 4 bases from V and 1 base from J, leaving 13 bases between. The CDR3 totals 15 residues. The CDR3 DNA reads as TGCAGCGTTGCGAAAGGCACTAAGAACACCGGGGAGCTGTTTTTT. Protein: CSVAKGTKNTGELFF.

CDR3 coding DNA: TGTGCCAGCTCACCAGGGGCGGCAGGGTTGAATGAAAAACTGTTTTTT. As protein: CASSPGAAGLNEKLFF. This chain connects TRBV18 to TRBJ1-4; maybe TRBD1 (5 bases). CDR3 length equals 16 residues. Germline V gene sequence: CDR1 KGHSH, CDR2 LQKENI. Between the trimmed V and J ends, which lost 2 bases and 5 bases, there was a span of 15 bases.

J is TRBJ1-2 and V is TRBV3-1; 7 bases align to TRBD1. After removal of 1 base from V and 2 bases from J, the junction contained 10 bases not matched to a gene. Germline-derived CDR1 and CDR2 are LGHDT and YNNKEL (reference sequence). The CDR3 has 17 residues. CDR3 nucleotides: TGTGCCAGCAGCCAAGCCGGGGCGGGACAGCGGAACTATGGCTACACCTTC. It is translated as CASSQAGAGQRNYGYTF. Complete variable domain (other parts from reference TRBV3-1 and TRBJ1-2): DTAVSQTPKYLVTQMGNDKSIKCEQNLGHDTMYWYKQDSKKFLKIMFSYNNKELIINETVPNRFSPKSPDKAHLNLHINSLELGDSAVYFCASSQAGAGQRNYGYTFGSGTRLTVV.

The chain links TRBV2 to TRBJ2-4, with D possibly TRBD2 on 5 matching bases. The CDR3 extends over 11 amino acids. CDR1 is SNHLY and CDR2 is FYNNEI in the germline V gene. Deletions cut 8 bases from V and 6 bases from J, with 8 bases between. The CDR3: CASEEANIQYF. CDR3 coding DNA: TGTGCCAGCGAGGAGGCAAACATTCAGTACTTC.